The clone carrying this TCR beta chain was found many times. The data originate from a study of T-cell reconstitution after alpha-beta-depleted transplantation in children. The CDR3 totals 17 residues. CDR1 is MNHEY, CDR2 SVGAGI, per germline. The ends lost 4 bases at V and 2 bases at J; junction bases unmatched: 9. Researchers prepared the TCRbeta library using unique molecular identifiers, the study reports. In TCRdb, the PCR reads were re-called with MiXCR into one record per CDR3 protein. The table has over 300,000 distinct CDR3 sequences, about a tenth seen once. The rearrangement uses TRBV6-5 and TRBJ2-3, with TRBD2 identical over 10 bases. This TCR was recovered from a human donor who donated a stem cell graft to a child with acute lymphoblastic leukemia. The sample was PBMCs from the stem cell graft donor, taken from the stem cell graft. The DNA for the CDR3 is TGTGCCAGCAGTTCCAGGGGCCTAGCGGGAGTCACAGATACGCAGTATTTT. As protein: CASSSRGLAGVTDTQYF.